This passage covers 7 T cell receptor beta chains from one sample sequenced in a study of blood T cell repertoires in COVID-19. The repertoire was sequenced with immunoSEQ multiplex PCR; TCRdb's copy has only in-frame clones and lacks some. The profile shows fewer than 300,000 clones, 91% of them singletons. The sample was peripheral blood. The receptor source for this set is a person aged 18 to 35 with COVID-19, enrolled during active disease.

The chain couples TRBV6-5 to TRBJ1-2; 9 bases are shared with TRBD1. Germline V lookup: CDR1 MNHEY, CDR2 SVGAGI. The CDR3 runs 14 residues. V was clipped by 5 bases and J by 7 bases; unmatched bases: 8. For the CDR3, the DNA is TGTGCCAGCAGTCCGGGACAGGGTGGGTTTGGCTACACCTTC. As protein: CASSPGQGGFGYTF.

The chain has TRBV5-8 and TRBJ1-2, with D hard to call. This CDR3 region has 10 residues. V shed 6 bases and J shed 4 bases, with 4 bases lying between them. CDR1 SGHTS and CDR2 YDEGEE come from the germline V gene. CDR3 DNA sequence: TGTGCCAGCACCCTCTATGGCTACACCTTC. Amino acids: CASTLYGYTF.

This clone was observed a single time. V and J are TRBV29-1 and TRBJ2-2; 10 positions agree with TRBD2. J lost 6 bases, V lost 6 bases, and 4 bases had no gene match. CDR3 length: 13 residues. Germline assignment: CDR1 SQVTM and CDR2 ANQGSEA. The CDR3 DNA sequence: TGCAGCGTCCAGCGGGAGGGGTCCGGGGAGCTGTTTTTT. The encoded protein is CSVQREGSGELFF.

This clone was seen only once. The chain couples TRBV4-3 to TRBJ2-7; D is undetermined. There are 14 residues in the CDR3. Germline V lookup: CDR1 LGHNA, CDR2 YSLEER. V was clipped by 0 bases and J by 6 bases, with 12 bases between them. CDR3 sequence (DNA): TGCGCCAGCAGCCAAGATTTCCCAGGTCGCGAGCAGTACTTC. Translation: CASSQDFPGREQYF.

The chain recombines TRBV19 with TRBJ2-7; 8 positions agree with TRBD1. Per the germline V gene, CDR1 is LNHDA and CDR2 is SQIVND (reference sequence). This CDR3 is built from 15 residues. V was pared by 7 bases and J by 1 base, with 9 bases of the junction left unmatched. This CDR3 reads CASIPDRARSYEQYF. The CDR3 nucleotides read TGTGCCAGTATTCCGGACAGGGCGAGATCCTACGAGCAGTACTTC.

The genes are TRBV7-9 and TRBJ2-1; tentatively, D is TRBD1 (5 bases). Per the germline V gene, CDR1 is SEHNR and CDR2 is FQNEAQ (reference sequence). V was trimmed by 5 bases and J by 9 bases, leaving 8 bases between them. This CDR3 has 11 amino acids. The DNA for the CDR3 is TGTGCCAGCAGCACCACAGGTGAGCAGTTCTTC. Its translation is CASSTTGEQFF.

The chain uses TRBV7-8 and TRBJ2-2, with 9 bases lining up with TRBD2. CDR3 length: 18 residues. Germline V CDR1 and CDR2: SGHVS, FQNEAQ. V shed 6 bases and J 7 bases; nucleotides not matched to a gene: 18. Written as DNA, the CDR3 is TGTGCCAGCAGATATAACCGGATTGGGACTAGCCGCAACGGGGAGCTGTTTTTT. It codes for CASRYNRIGTSRNGELFF.